These 21 T cell receptor beta chains share one sample of origin, sequenced in a study of cytomegalovirus exposure and HLA in healthy donors. The study ran its PCR with 60 Vbeta and 13 Jbeta primers. Some clones are missing from TCRdb's copy, which holds only in-frame ones; the method was immunoSEQ multiplex PCR. Its table records under 130,000 clones. Sequencing was done on a sample of PBMCs. Receptor source: a man aged 35 to 55 in good health and CMV-seronegative.

This chain joins TRBV15 and TRBJ2-4; no definite D call. The germline V gene has CDR1 LNHNV and CDR2 YYDKDF (reference sequence). The CDR3 is made up of 20 amino acids. V was trimmed by 0 bases and J by 0 bases, leaving 21 bases between them. CDR3 amino acids: CATSREGGPVPPKAKNIQYF. In DNA, the CDR3 is TGTGCCACCAGCAGAGAGGGTGGGCCGGTCCCGCCCAAAGCCAAAAACATTCAGTACTTC.

V and J are TRBV18 and TRBJ1-3; 8 bases are shared with TRBD1. The CDR3 sequence is 15 residues long. Germline loops: CDR1 KGHSH, CDR2 LQKENI. Trimming took 3 bases from V and 4 from J; bases not matched to a gene: 5. The CDR3 DNA reads as TGTGCCAGCTCACCCGGGACAGGTAGAGGAAACACCATATATTTT. Residues: CASSPGTGRGNTIYF.

The rearrangement uses TRBV10-3 and TRBJ2-3; TRBD2 might be the D (5 bases). Germline-derived CDR1 and CDR2 are ENHRY and SYGVKD. V lost 4 bases and J 2 bases, leaving 10 bases between the germline ends. CDR3 length: 14 amino acids. CDR3 coding DNA: TGTGCCATCAGTGCAACGGACTCCACAGATACGCAGTATTTT. Translation: CAISATDSTDTQYF.

The J gene is TRBJ2-1, the V gene TRBV27; D is unresolved. Germline V gene data show CDR1 as MNHEY and CDR2 as SMNVEV (reference sequence). The CDR3 is 13 residues long. V dropped 5 bases and J dropped 8 bases, with 13 bases sitting between them. The CDR3: CASSRSSLDEQFF. For the CDR3, the DNA is TGTGCCAGCAGTAGGTCTAGTTTGGATGAGCAGTTCTTC.

V and J are TRBV18 and TRBJ2-5; D is perhaps TRBD2 (5 bases). The tail of the sequence fits TRBJ2-7 better, so the J call may be wrong. This CDR3 region has 15 residues. Germline V gene sequence: CDR1 KGHSH, CDR2 LQKENI. The DNA for the CDR3 is TGTGCCAGCTCCTATCGGGGATTAAGCTCCTACGAGCAGTACTTC. As protein: CASSYRGLSSYEQYF.

The chain has TRBV15 and TRBJ1-1; D is uncertain. The germline V and J ends were trimmed by 3 bases and 1 base, with 9 bases remaining between them. The CDR3 consists of 14 residues. Per germline, CDR1 LNHNV and CDR2 YYDKDF (reference sequence). This CDR3 reads CATSSEPSNTEAFF. For the CDR3, the DNA is TGTGCCACCAGCAGTGAGCCTTCGAACACTGAAGCTTTCTTT.

V is TRBV5-1 and J is TRBJ1-2; 9 nucleotides align to TRBD1. The CDR3 spans 17 residues. CDR1 and CDR2 (germline): SGHRS, YFSETQ. V lost 0 bases and J lost 4; bases outside the gene matches: 10. This chain's CDR3 is CASSLVIAGQGTYGYTF. CDR3 nucleotides: TGCGCCAGCAGCTTGGTTATAGCCGGACAGGGGACCTATGGCTACACCTTC.

CDR3 sequence reads: CASSPRDEQYF. The CDR3 nucleotides read TGTGCCAGCAGCCCACGCGACGAGCAGTACTTC. The rearrangement joins TRBV5-8 to TRBJ2-7; D call uncertain. CDR1 and CDR2 (germline): SGHTS, YDEGEE. The V and J ends lost 4 bases and 5 bases respectively, with 7 bases between them. The CDR3 totals 11 residues. Supplemented by reference TRBV5-8 and TRBJ2-7, the full variable domain reads EAGVTQSPTHLIKTRGQQATLRCSPISGHTSVYWYQQALGLGLQFLLWYDEGEERNRGNFPPRFSGRQFPNYSSELNVNALELEDSALYLCASSPRDEQYFGPGTRLTVT.

The chain joins TRBV5-4 to TRBJ2-5; 7 nucleotides match TRBD1. The V gene end was trimmed by 4 bases and the J gene end by 5 bases; junction bases not matched to a gene: 11. The CDR3 has 15 residues. Germline V gives CDR1 SGHNT, CDR2 YYREEE (reference sequence). The CDR3, as DNA: TGTGCCAGCAGCAAGTTCGACAGGGCAAGGGAGACCCAGTACTTC. Translated, it gives CASSKFDRARETQYF.

This chain links TRBV7-6 with TRBJ1-5; maybe TRBD1 (6 bases). V lost 6 bases and J lost 7, with 16 bases in between. Germline values: CDR1 SGHVS, CDR2 FNYEAQ. The CDR3 is made up of 14 amino acids. The CDR3 DNA sequence: TGTGCCAGCAGTCAAGGGCAGGGGAGCCAGCCCCAGCATTTT. Protein: CASSQGQGSQPQHF.

The chain carries TRBV6-5 and TRBJ2-7; 8 bases are a match to TRBD1. The V segment lost 5 bases and the J segment 2 bases; nucleotides outside the gene matches: 5. CDR3 length: 14 amino acids. Germline V gene lookup returns CDR1 MNHEY and CDR2 SVGAGI. CDR3 coding DNA: TGTGCCAGCAGTGTCGGACAGGGCGCCTACGAGCAGTACTTC. Encoded protein: CASSVGQGAYEQYF.

This sequence joins TRBV10-3 and TRBJ2-6; D may be TRBD2 (6 bases). The CDR3 consists of 18 residues. V was cut by 4 bases and J by 0 bases, with 16 bases left in between. Germline values: CDR1 ENHRY, CDR2 SYGVKD. The CDR3 region has the DNA TGTGCCATCAGTGTTAGTAATAGCGGTAACTCTGGGGCCAACGTCCTGACTTTC. Translating gives CAISVSNSGNSGANVLTF.

This sequence joins TRBV4-3 and TRBJ1-1; D is possibly TRBD1 (6 bases). V lost 6 bases and J 7 bases, leaving 12 bases between the germline ends. Germline CDR1 and CDR2: LGHNA and YSLEER. CDR3 length: 12 residues. The CDR3 sequence: CASSQQGYEAFF. In DNA, the CDR3 is TGCGCCAGCAGTCAACAGGGTTATGAAGCTTTCTTT.

The rearrangement links TRBV27 to TRBJ1-2, with D unclear. Trimming took off 3 bases at V and 5 bases at J, with 13 bases between the two ends. Germline values: CDR1 MNHEY, CDR2 SMNVEV (reference sequence). This CDR3 contains 14 residues. This CDR3 is CASSFSQKTYGYTF. The CDR3, as DNA: TGTGCCAGCAGTTTTTCTCAAAAAACTTATGGCTACACCTTC.

This chain joins TRBV5-1 and TRBJ2-3; D remains ambiguous. This CDR3 region has 13 residues. The V gene's germline CDR1 is SGHRS and CDR2 YFSETQ. V lost 0 bases, J lost 2 bases, and 4 bases lay in between. The CDR3 spells CASSLEATDTQYF. The CDR3 DNA reads as TGCGCCAGCAGCTTGGAAGCCACAGATACGCAGTATTTT.

This rearrangement joins TRBV14 to TRBJ2-2, with 10 bases aligning to TRBD2. CDR1 and CDR2 (germline): SGHDN, FVKESK. Trimming removed 1 base from V and 4 bases from J; junction bases left unmatched: 9. The CDR3 contains 18 residues. Here the CDR3 reads CASSQGKLAGDFTGELFF. In DNA form, the CDR3 reads TGTGCCAGCAGCCAAGGGAAGCTAGCGGGAGATTTCACCGGGGAGCTGTTTTTT.

This chain uses TRBV4-2 with TRBJ2-7; 15 nucleotides match TRBD2. CDR3 length: 19 amino acids. The J segment lost 4 bases and the V segment lost 0 bases, leaving 10 bases of the junction unmatched. CDR1 and CDR2 (germline): LGHNA, YNFKEQ. The CDR3 coding sequence is TGTGCCAGCAGCCAAGACCGGACTAGCGGGGGGGCCGGCGGGTACGAGCAGTACTTC. Translation: CASSQDRTSGGAGGYEQYF.

The chain links TRBV10-3 to TRBJ1-2; 9 nucleotides line up with TRBD1. Per germline, CDR1 ENHRY and CDR2 SYGVKD. Trimming took 6 bases from V and 2 from J; bases not matched to a gene: 13. CDR3 length equals 17 residues. In DNA form, the CDR3 reads TGTGCCATCAGAGTATGGACCGGGACAGGGCCGAACTATGGCTACACCTTC. Amino acid sequence: CAIRVWTGTGPNYGYTF.

The J gene is TRBJ1-1, the V gene TRBV18, with 7 bases matching TRBD1. The CDR3 totals 15 residues. CDR1 and CDR2 from the germline V gene are KGHSH and LQKENI. V gave up 3 bases and J gave up 4 bases; unmatched junction bases: 8. The CDR3 loop reads CASSPLGAGGTEAFF. As DNA, the CDR3 is TGTGCCAGCTCACCTTTGGGGGCAGGGGGCACTGAAGCTTTCTTT. Full variable domain (remainder filled in from reference TRBV18 and TRBJ1-1): NAGVMQNPRHLVRRRGQEARLRCSPMKGHSHVYWYRQLPEEGLKFMVYLQKENIIDESGMPKERFSAEFPKEGPSILRIQQVVRGDSAAYFCASSPLGAGGTEAFFGQGTRLTVV.

The V and J genes are TRBV23-1 and TRBJ2-7; 9 nucleotides align to TRBD1. TRBV23-1 is filed as an ORF, its function uncertain. Unmatched junction bases numbered 2, after V lost 2 bases and J lost 3 bases. The CDR3 contains 14 residues. The chain's CDR3 is CASSQGTGNYEQYF. The CDR3 bases are TGCGCCAGCAGTCAAGGGACAGGGAACTACGAGCAGTACTTC.

J is TRBJ1-5 and V is TRBV30; 9 positions match TRBD1. Germline CDR1 GTSNPN, CDR2 SVGIG (reference sequence). The length of the CDR3 is 13 residues. Losses at the gene ends were 2 bases for V and 6 bases for J; bases not matched to a gene: 2. The CDR3 loop is CAWSKGQGQPQHF. The CDR3 DNA reads as TGTGCCTGGAGTAAGGGACAGGGTCAGCCCCAGCATTTT.